This T cell receptor beta chain derives from a study of blood T cells in healthy people across ages. Study outcomes and limitations: Changes seen in expanded clonotypes were possibly confounded by donor CMV status left unknown. Per million T cells, the diversity of TCR beta decreased roughly linearly as age advanced. Correlation between TCR beta diversity and naive T cell percentage was strong.

Isolation of PBMCs gave at least 6 million cells per sample. A second PCR, run for about 7 to 11 cycles, used a sample-barcoded 5' primer plus a J-beta primer mix. TCRdb fed the 5' RACE reads into MiXCR, producing one record per CDR3 protein. Altogether about 1.4 million distinct CDR3 sequences are present, 59% being singletons, with the ten largest covering 5% to 7%. For this clonotype: Its antigen is currently unknown.

V was cut by 3 bases and J by 1 base, with 13 bases left in between. Looked up from germline, CDR1 is SGDLS and CDR2 is YYNGEE. The CDR3 spans 15 residues. The source material was blood. V usage is TRBV9 and J usage is TRBJ2-5; D uncertain. The clonotype originates from a man in his late teens or twenties in good health. The CDR3: CASSELPASQETQYF. Here the CDR3 DNA reads TGTGCCAGCAGCGAACTGCCGGCCAGCCAAGAGACCCAGTACTTC.